The clone carrying this T cell receptor (beta chain) was seen a few times. Trimming removed 0 bases from V and 4 bases from J, with 13 bases in between. The CDR3 length is 15 residues. The germline gives CDR1 DFQATT, CDR2 SNEGSKA (reference sequence). TCRdb re-derived calls from the 5' RACE reads in MiXCR, one entry per CDR3 protein. Here the sample spans more than 600,000 distinct CDR3 sequences, about 18% being singletons. This record belongs to a study of identical twins. This same sample was also taken into another study, of T cells expressing NK-cell markers.

The clonotype comes from a woman under 30 in good health. The gene calls are TRBV20-1 and TRBJ1-3; D not certain. Sequencing was carried out using PBMCs. The CDR3 is CSARDGSGSGNTIYF. In nucleotides, the CDR3 is TGCAGTGCTAGAGATGGAAGCGGGTCCGGAAACACCATATATTTT.